Below, 6 T cell receptor beta chains from the same sample are listed, as sequenced in a study of blood T cells in healthy people across ages. Alongside a J-beta primer mix, a sample-barcoded 5' primer served in a second PCR lasting about 7 to 12 cycles. MiXCR, applied by TCRdb to the 5' RACE reads, yields one record per CDR3 protein. The sample contains about 970,000 distinct CDR3 sequences, roughly 51% of which appear only once. The sequenced sample consisted of blood. The receptors were sampled from a woman aged 60 to 75 in good health.

The chain links TRBV21-1 to TRBJ2-2; TRBD1 was called by the table and not checked on the DNA. TRBV21-1 is a recognized pseudogene. The CDR3 consists of 17 residues. Here the CDR3 reads CASSPRITGGVTGELFF. The DNA for the CDR3 is TGTGCCAGCAGCCCTCGCATAACCGGGGGGGTCACCGGGGAGCTGTTTTTT.

The CDR3 is CASIEDTREKLFF. The CDR3 nucleotides read TGTGCCAGCATAGAGGACACGAGGGAAAAACTGTTTTTT. The chain has TRBV28 and TRBJ1-4; D may be TRBD1 (5 bases). With 7 bases removed from V and 8 bases from J, the gap between germline ends came to 14 bases. CDR3 length equals 13 residues. CDR1 and CDR2 (germline): MDHEN, SYDVKM.

The chain is built from TRBV10-3 and TRBJ2-3, with 8 bases lining up with TRBD2. V lost 7 bases and J lost 5; bases outside the gene matches: 8. Germline lookup yields CDR1 ENHRY and CDR2 SYGVKD. This CDR3 has 14 amino acids. CDR3 coding DNA: TGTGCCATCAAAAGAGGGCTAGCGGGAGATACGCAGTATTTT. Residues: CAIKRGLAGDTQYF.

V gene TRBV28 combines with J gene TRBJ2-7; D is perhaps TRBD1 or TRBD2 (5 bases each). Germline values: CDR1 MDHEN, CDR2 SYDVKM. The CDR3 runs 15 residues. Trimming removed 3 bases at V and 0 bases at J, with 12 bases between. Here the CDR3 DNA reads TGTGCCAGCAGTTTCCCGGGGCCCAGCTCCTACGAGCAGTACTTC. Its translation: CASSFPGPSSYEQYF.

In DNA form, the CDR3 reads TGTGCCAGCAGCTCCCGATACAGGGGCCTGAACACTGAAGCTTTCTTT. It encodes CASSSRYRGLNTEAFF. The V call is TRBV5-6, the J call TRBJ1-1; 7 positions match TRBD1. Trimming took 3 bases from V and 0 from J; bases not matched to a gene: 8. Germline V gene data show CDR1 as SGHDT and CDR2 as YYEEEE. The CDR3 runs 16 residues.

V usage is TRBV7-9 and J usage is TRBJ2-1, with 7 bases fitting TRBD2. The junction had 10 bases not matched to a gene; V was cut back by 5 bases and J by 6 bases. Looked up from germline, CDR1 is SEHNR and CDR2 is FQNEAQ (reference sequence). The CDR3 contains 15 residues. The CDR3 region has the DNA TGTGCCAGCAGCCGATACCTAGCGGAGTGCAATGAGCAGTTCTTC. Protein sequence: CASSRYLAECNEQFF.